One and the same sample provided the 12 T cell receptor beta chains below, sequenced in a study of cytomegalovirus exposure and HLA in healthy donors. The PCR ran on 60 Vbeta and 13 Jbeta primers. Measured with immunoSEQ multiplex PCR; TCRdb has only the in-frame clones, and not every one. The sample includes over 200,000 clones. Sequencing was carried out using PBMCs. The source is a woman between 25 and 40 years old in good health and CMV-seropositive.

V usage is TRBV27 and J usage is TRBJ2-2; TRBD1 might be the D (5 bases). The CDR3 sequence is 15 residues long. The V and J ends lost 3 bases and 5 bases respectively, with 13 bases between them. The V gene's germline CDR1 is MNHEY and CDR2 SMNVEV (reference sequence). CDR3 residues: CASSLDTGRTGELFF. CDR3 bases: TGTGCCAGCAGTTTGGACACGGGTCGGACCGGGGAGCTGTTTTTT.

The chain joins TRBV25-1 to TRBJ1-2, with 12 bases that match TRBD1. This CDR3 spans 17 amino acids. V was pared by 4 bases and J by 8 bases, with 14 bases of the junction left unmatched. Looked up from germline, CDR1 is MGHDK and CDR2 is SYGVNS. CDR3 in DNA: TGTGCCAGCAGTGGAATTCTGGGACAGGGGGCTTCGGGAGGCTACACCTTC. It yields the protein CASSGILGQGASGGYTF.

This rearrangement joins TRBV29-1 to TRBJ1-2; D ambiguous. Germline CDR1 SQVTM, CDR2 ANQGSEA. This CDR3 has 12 amino acids. With 0 bases removed from V and 8 bases from J, the gap between germline ends came to 10 bases. Written as DNA, the CDR3 is TGCAGCGTTGAAGAGGCCGGGGAGGGCTACACCTTC. Translation: CSVEEAGEGYTF.

The genes are TRBV2 and TRBJ1-1, with 8 bases aligning to TRBD1. Germline V CDR1 and CDR2: SNHLY, FYNNEI. The trim removed 6 bases at V and 4 bases at J, leaving 10 bases unmatched. CDR3 length equals 15 residues. CDR3 amino acids: CASSTQQGAGTEAFF. The CDR3 DNA is TGTGCCAGCAGCACCCAGCAGGGGGCGGGCACTGAAGCTTTCTTT.

The gene calls are TRBV9 and TRBJ2-1, with D possibly TRBD2 on 5 matching bases. Germline V gene sequence: CDR1 SGDLS, CDR2 YYNGEE. V gave up 0 bases and J gave up 0 bases, with 7 bases separating them. The CDR3 extends over 15 amino acids. CDR3 DNA: TGTGCCAGCAGCGTAGCCGAGGGCTCCTACAATGAGCAGTTCTTC. Its translation: CASSVAEGSYNEQFF.

The chain joins TRBV7-9 to TRBJ1-1, with 7 bases lining up with TRBD1. Germline V lookup: CDR1 SEHNR, CDR2 FQNEAQ (reference sequence). The CDR3 consists of 12 residues. Trimming took 4 bases from V and 11 from J; bases not matched to a gene: 7. CDR3 bases: TGTGCCAGCAGCTACGGACAGGACGGGGCTTTCTTT. It is translated as CASSYGQDGAFF.

The V gene is TRBV6-6, the J gene TRBJ1-2; D remains unclear. Germline CDR1 and CDR2: MNHNY and SVGAGI (reference sequence). Trimming pared 0 bases from V and 0 bases from J, leaving 8 bases between. CDR3 length: 15 residues. The CDR3 nucleotides are TGTGCCAGCAGTTACTCGCACACCCCTAACTATGGCTACACCTTC. Translating it yields CASSYSHTPNYGYTF.

The rearrangement joins TRBV7-2 to TRBJ2-7; 9 bases align to TRBD2. V lost 6 bases to trimming and J lost 0 bases; unmatched junction nucleotides: 3. Germline values: CDR1 SGHTA, CDR2 FQGNSA. The CDR3 is 14 amino acids. The CDR3 DNA sequence: TGTGCCAGCAGAGGAGCGGGAGGCTCCTACGAGCAGTACTTC. This gives the protein CASRGAGGSYEQYF.

The chain carries TRBV5-1 and TRBJ2-1, with 8 bases matching TRBD2. The V gene's germline CDR1 is SGHRS and CDR2 YFSETQ. The CDR3 consists of 18 residues. V shed 0 bases and J 0 bases; nucleotides not matched to a gene: 8. DNA of the CDR3: TGCGCCAGCAGCTTGGGGTCTAGCGGGCGAAGCTCCTACAATGAGCAGTTCTTC. Translation gives CASSLGSSGRSSYNEQFF.

The chain has TRBV18 and TRBJ2-2; 7 positions match TRBD1. This CDR3 spans 15 amino acids. The V and J ends lost 3 bases and 5 bases, in that order; junction bases with no gene match: 6. The germline gives CDR1 KGHSH, CDR2 LQKENI. The CDR3 protein is CASSPKKTGTGELFF. CDR3 DNA sequence: TGTGCCAGCTCACCGAAAAAGACAGGGACCGGGGAGCTGTTTTTT.

The chain links TRBV5-1 to TRBJ2-5; D is unclear. CDR1 is SGHRS and CDR2 is YFSETQ in the germline V gene. CDR3 length: 14 amino acids. Between the trimmed V and J ends, which lost 0 bases and 5 bases, there was a span of 11 bases. In nucleotides, the CDR3 is TGCGCCAGCAGCTTGGACCCCACTACGGAGACCCAGTACTTC. This translates into CASSLDPTTETQYF.

This chain's CDR3 is CASVAGAGANVLTF. DNA of the CDR3: TGTGCCAGTGTTGCCGGAGCTGGGGCCAACGTCCTGACTTTC. The chain recombines TRBV25-1 with TRBJ2-6; D call uncertain. Trimming left V 9 bases short and J 2 bases short, with 11 bases between. Germline V CDR1 and CDR2: MGHDK, SYGVNS. This CDR3 has 14 residues.